This T cell receptor (beta chain) was documented in a study of T cells in Graves' hyperthyroidism and ophthalmopathy. The V end lost 5 bases, the J end lost 3 bases, and 4 bases lay between the germline ends. This CDR3 is 11 amino acids long. Germline assignment: CDR1 MNHEY and CDR2 SVGEGT. What was amplified from RNA transcripts were TCR beta CDR3 regions. The primer set for the first-round RT-PCR of the TCR CDR3 was HTBI. MiXCR was run by TCRdb on the multiplex PCR reads, yielding one entry per CDR3 protein. The table includes a few hundred thousand distinct CDR3 sequences, 13% detected once. This clonotype came up many times.

The sample taken for sequencing was blood. The source is a woman between 18 and 29 years old with Graves' hyperthyroidism. The rearrangement links TRBV6-2 or TRBV6-3 to TRBJ1-1; D is ambiguous. CDR3 DNA: TGTGCCAGCAGTAGGCACACTGAAGCTTTCTTT. It is translated as CASSRHTEAFF.